The 19 T cell receptor beta chains given below trace back to one sample, sequenced in a study of patients and donors after allogeneic stem cell transplantation. TCRdb re-derived calls from the RT-PCR reads in MiXCR, one entry per CDR3 protein. This table holds 150,000 to 200,000 distinct CDR3 sequences, around two fifths found once. Sequencing input: blood, either unsorted or a sorted T cell fraction (not recorded which). Receptors originate from a human donor who was either an allogeneic HSCT recipient or a stem cell or donor lymphocyte infusion donor (not recorded which). It is not recorded whose cells these are; they may come from a transplant donor.

The CDR3 bases are TGTGCCAGCAGCGATGGGACAGTCCAAAAAGAGACCCAGTACTTC. Protein sequence: CASSDGTVQKETQYF. The V call is TRBV9, the J call TRBJ2-5, with 7 bases fitting TRBD1. This CDR3 comprises 15 residues. Germline lookup yields CDR1 SGDLS and CDR2 YYNGEE. Losses at the gene ends were 3 bases for V and 3 bases for J; bases not matched to a gene: 8.

J is TRBJ2-2 and V is TRBV21-1; the listed D gene, TRBD2, was not tested against the DNA. TRBV21-1 is a pseudogene segment. The CDR3 has 17 residues. CDR3 nucleotides: TGTGCCAGCAGCAAAGGTCACGAGGGTGGAAACACCGGGGAGCTGTTTTTT. Translation gives CASSKGHEGGNTGELFF.

The chain is built from TRBV2 and TRBJ2-1, with D perhaps matching TRBD1 or TRBD2 (5 bases each). Germline V lookup: CDR1 SNHLY, CDR2 FYNNEI. V lost 8 bases and J 6 bases, leaving 8 bases between the germline ends. There are 11 residues in the CDR3. The DNA of the CDR3 is TGTGCCAGCGGGGCGGGCAATGAGCAGTTCTTC. Its protein product is CASGAGNEQFF. The full variable domain, rest sourced from reference TRBV2 and TRBJ2-1, is EPEVTQTPSHQVTQMGQEVILRCVPISNHLYFYWYRQILGQKVEFLVSFYNNEISEKSEIFDDQFSVERPDGSNFTLKIRSTKLEDSAMYFCASGAGNEQFFGPGTRLTVL.

The J gene is TRBJ2-1, the V gene TRBV27, with 12 bases aligning to TRBD1. J was trimmed by 7 bases and V by 2 bases; bases with no gene match: 3. This CDR3 spans 15 amino acids. Germline values: CDR1 MNHEY, CDR2 SMNVEV (reference sequence). This chain's CDR3 is CASSLLGQGANEQFF. The CDR3 nucleotides are TGTGCCAGCAGTTTACTGGGACAGGGGGCTAATGAGCAGTTCTTC.

This clonotype is a singleton in its sample. One junction end disagrees with the germline gene, perhaps due to a read error. The chain joins TRBV2 to TRBJ1-5; 8 bases map to TRBD1. The CDR3 length is 12 residues. The germline V gene encodes CDR1 SNHLY and CDR2 FYNNEI. This CDR3 is CASSEAPGQEDF. The CDR3 DNA follows: TGTGCCAGCAGTGAAGCGCCGGGACAGGAGGATTTT.

The rearrangement links TRBV29-1 to TRBJ2-7; TRBD2 might be the D (6 bases). The CDR3 extends over 12 amino acids. V lost 0 bases and J 5 bases, leaving 8 bases between the germline ends. The germline gives CDR1 SQVTM, CDR2 ANQGSEA. The CDR3 sequence is CSVEDPGDEQYF. The CDR3 DNA follows: TGCAGCGTTGAAGATCCGGGGGACGAGCAGTACTTC.

V gene TRBV7-2 combines with J gene TRBJ2-1; D may match TRBD1 or TRBD2 (5 bases each). Trimming took off 1 base at V and 0 bases at J, with 16 bases between the two ends. CDR3 size: 18 residues. CDR1 and CDR2 (germline): SGHTA, FQGNSA. The CDR3 bases are TGTGCCAGCAGCTTAGAGTGGGACGTCGGCCTCTCCTACAATGAGCAGTTCTTC. It translates to CASSLEWDVGLSYNEQFF.

A note on this clonotype: Likely a read error: the CDR3 ends without its conserved phenylalanine or tryptophan. V and J are TRBV10-2 and TRBJ2-2; no firm D call. The V end was cut by 7 bases, the J end by 1 base, with 7 bases between. The germline V gene has CDR1 WSHSY and CDR2 SAAADI. The CDR3 totals 13 residues. CDR3 nucleotide sequence: TGCGCCAGCATTAGGGAGAACACCGGGGAGCTGTTTTTG. Amino acids: CASIRENTGELFL.

This rearrangement joins TRBV12-3 or TRBV12-4 to TRBJ1-1, with a tentative D call TRBD1 (5 bases). Trimming removed 6 bases from V and 2 bases from J, with 13 bases in between. The CDR3 is made up of 14 amino acids. CDR3 in amino acids: CASSPPQGNTEAFF. For the CDR3, the DNA is TGTGCCAGCAGCCCTCCGCAGGGCAACACTGAAGCTTTCTTT.

This chain joins TRBV11-2 and TRBJ2-2; 9 positions agree with TRBD2. There are 15 residues in the CDR3. V gave up 5 bases and J gave up 7 bases; unmatched junction bases: 8. The germline CDR1 and CDR2 sequences are SGHAT and FQNNGV. CDR3 nucleotide sequence: TGTGCCAGCAGCACCCGACTAGCGGTCGGCGGGGAGCTGTTTTTT. The encoded protein is CASSTRLAVGGELFF.

The J gene is TRBJ1-2, the V gene TRBV9; possibly TRBD1 for D (6 bases). Germline CDR1 SGDLS, CDR2 YYNGEE. CDR3 length equals 13 residues. V gave up 7 bases and J gave up 6 bases, with 16 bases separating them. The DNA for the CDR3 is TGTGCCAGCGGGGATTCGGGACAACATGGCTACACCTTC. It translates to CASGDSGQHGYTF.

This chain joins TRBV7-8 and TRBJ1-5; possible D gene TRBD1, 6 bases. The CDR3 loop spans 12 amino acids. V lost 8 bases to trimming and J lost 5 bases, with 10 bases between them. CDR1 SGHVS and CDR2 FQNEAQ come from the germline V gene. The CDR3: CASGAGDQPQHF. Written as DNA, the CDR3 is TGTGCCAGCGGGGCAGGGGATCAGCCCCAGCATTTT.

The V gene is TRBV30, the J gene TRBJ1-2, with D unresolved. CDR3 length equals 11 residues. Per germline, CDR1 GTSNPN and CDR2 SVGIG (reference sequence). V was cut by 5 bases and J by 10 bases, with 14 bases left in between. CDR3 nucleotides: TGTGCCTGGGAGGACCTCTTATCCTACACCTTC. Translating it yields CAWEDLLSYTF.

The chain recombines TRBV29-1 with TRBJ2-3; TRBD2 aligns across 13 bases. Germline CDR1 SQVTM, CDR2 ANQGSEA. The CDR3 is 17 residues long. After removal of 2 bases from V and 3 bases from J, the junction contained 8 bases not matched to a gene. In DNA form, the CDR3 reads TGCAGCGTTGAACTTAGGACTAGCGGGAGACTAACAGATACGCAGTATTTT. Translating gives CSVELRTSGRLTDTQYF.

V gene TRBV24-1 combines with J gene TRBJ2-1; the match to TRBD1 covers 7 bases. In germline, CDR1 is KGHDR, CDR2 SFDVKD. The CDR3 has 13 amino acids. V lost 8 bases and J lost 6; bases outside the gene matches: 6. The CDR3 region has the DNA TGTGCCACCACCGGACAGGTGATCAATGAGCAGTTCTTC. Residues: CATTGQVINEQFF.

This clonotype was counted only a few times. The junction departs from the called germline gene at one end, perhaps through a read error. The chain uses TRBV4-2 and TRBJ2-1, with 10 positions matching TRBD2. This CDR3 has 14 residues. Germline V lookup: CDR1 LGHNA, CDR2 YNFKEQ. The CDR3 nucleotides read TGTGCCAGCAGCCAAGAGATCCTGAGCGGGAGGGAAGTCTTC. Translating it yields CASSQEILSGREVF.

CDR3 nucleotide sequence: TGTGCCAGCAGTTTAAGATTAGGCGAGCAGTACTTC. Translated: CASSLRLGEQYF. The rearrangement joins TRBV28 to TRBJ2-7; D remains unclear. The germline gives CDR1 MDHEN, CDR2 SYDVKM. Trimming cost V 2 bases and J 6 bases, with 8 bases left between them. CDR3 length: 12 residues.

The chain has TRBV6-1 and TRBJ2-7; D gene uncertain. The CDR3 runs 15 residues. Trimming removed 1 base at V and 3 bases at J, with 13 bases between. CDR1 MNHNS and CDR2 SASEGT come from the germline V gene. This CDR3 is CASSEGPTVNYEQYF. As DNA, the CDR3 is TGTGCCAGCAGTGAAGGACCGACGGTGAACTACGAGCAGTACTTC.

DNA for the CDR3: TGTGCCAGCAGTTTAGTGCTAGCGGGAGGGCTGAGCGGGGAGCTGTTTTTT. The encoded protein is CASSLVLAGGLSGELFF. The chain employs TRBV28 and TRBJ2-2; 12 bases align to TRBD2. Germline trimming cut 2 bases from V and 7 bases from J; bases unmatched to any gene: 8. The germline V gene has CDR1 MDHEN and CDR2 SYDVKM. This CDR3 is built from 17 residues.